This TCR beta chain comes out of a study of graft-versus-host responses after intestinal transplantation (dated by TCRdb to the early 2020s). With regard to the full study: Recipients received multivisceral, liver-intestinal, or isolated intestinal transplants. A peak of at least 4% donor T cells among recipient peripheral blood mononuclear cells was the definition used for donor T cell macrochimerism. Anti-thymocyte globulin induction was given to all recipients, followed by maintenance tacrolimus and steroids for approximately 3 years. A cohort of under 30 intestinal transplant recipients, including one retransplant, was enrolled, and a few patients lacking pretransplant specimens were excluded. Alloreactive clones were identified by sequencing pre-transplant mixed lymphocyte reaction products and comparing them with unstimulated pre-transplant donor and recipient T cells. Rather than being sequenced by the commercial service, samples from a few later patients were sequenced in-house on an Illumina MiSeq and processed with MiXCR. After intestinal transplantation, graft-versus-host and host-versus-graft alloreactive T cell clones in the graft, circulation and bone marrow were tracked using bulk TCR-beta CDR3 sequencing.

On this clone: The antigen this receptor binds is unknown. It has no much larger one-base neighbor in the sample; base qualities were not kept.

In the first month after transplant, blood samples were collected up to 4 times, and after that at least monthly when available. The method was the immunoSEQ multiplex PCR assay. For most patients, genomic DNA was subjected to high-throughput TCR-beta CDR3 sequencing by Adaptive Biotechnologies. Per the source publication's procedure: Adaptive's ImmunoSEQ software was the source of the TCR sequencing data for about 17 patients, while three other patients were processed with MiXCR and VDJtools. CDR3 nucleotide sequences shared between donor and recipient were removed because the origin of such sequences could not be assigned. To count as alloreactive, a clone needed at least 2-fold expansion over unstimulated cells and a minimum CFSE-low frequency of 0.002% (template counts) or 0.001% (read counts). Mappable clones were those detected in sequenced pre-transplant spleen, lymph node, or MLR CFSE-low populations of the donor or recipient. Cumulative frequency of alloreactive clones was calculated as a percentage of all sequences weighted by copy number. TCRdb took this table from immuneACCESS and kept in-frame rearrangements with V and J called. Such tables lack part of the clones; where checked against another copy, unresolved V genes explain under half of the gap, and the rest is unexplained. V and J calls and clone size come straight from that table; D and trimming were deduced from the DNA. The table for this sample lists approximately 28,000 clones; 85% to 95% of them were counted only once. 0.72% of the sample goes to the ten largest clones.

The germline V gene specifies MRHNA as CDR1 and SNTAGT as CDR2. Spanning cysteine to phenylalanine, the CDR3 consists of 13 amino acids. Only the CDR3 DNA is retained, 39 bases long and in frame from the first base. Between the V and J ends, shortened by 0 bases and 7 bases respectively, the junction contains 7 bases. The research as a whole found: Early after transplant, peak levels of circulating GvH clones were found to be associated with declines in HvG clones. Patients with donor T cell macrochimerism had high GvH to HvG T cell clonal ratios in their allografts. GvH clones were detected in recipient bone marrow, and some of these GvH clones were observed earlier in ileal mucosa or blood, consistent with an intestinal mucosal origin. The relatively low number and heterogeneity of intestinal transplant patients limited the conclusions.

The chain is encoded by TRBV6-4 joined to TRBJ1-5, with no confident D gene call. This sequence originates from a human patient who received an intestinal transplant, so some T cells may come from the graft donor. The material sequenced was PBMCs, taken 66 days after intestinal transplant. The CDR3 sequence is CASSDSEGQPQHF. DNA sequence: TGTGCCAGCAGTGACTCGGAAGGACAGCCCCAGCATTTT.